This paragraph reports one T cell receptor (beta chain). The antigen remains unidentified. The data stem from a study of T cells in narcolepsy. General study findings and limits: Autoreactive HCRT-specific and TRIB2-specific clonotypes were marked in same-patient CSF-versus-blood CD4+ comparisons. Some memory CD4+ repertoires had no autoreactive clone sequences.

This table comes from immunoSEQ multiplex PCR, and its TCRdb copy is limited to in-frame clones, with some not included. The table includes roughly 35,000 clones, 65% to 85% detected once. CDR1 and CDR2 (germline): KGHSH, LQKENI. Trimming took 3 bases from V and 7 from J, leaving 15 bases between them. The CDR3 extends over 14 amino acids. This TCR was sampled from a human donor in good health. The specimen sequenced was memory (CD45RA-) CD4+ T cells from blood. The rearrangement uses TRBV18 and TRBJ2-5; D possibly corresponds to TRBD2 (5 bases). The CDR3 DNA sequence: TGTGCCAGCTCACCGAGTAGAGGGCCGGCGACCCAGTACTTC. Translating it yields CASSPSRGPATQYF.